The 2 T cell receptor beta chains given below trace back to one sample, sequenced in a study of blood T cell repertoires in COVID-19. Here immunoSEQ multiplex PCR was the method, and the copy in TCRdb shows in-frame clones only, minus some. The sample lists roughly 97,000 clones, more than 75% occurring once. Sequenced material: peripheral blood. These receptors were collected from a man aged 55 to 70 with acute or convalescent COVID-19.

A single count supports this clone. The chain joins TRBV19 to TRBJ1-5; 8 bases align to TRBD1. Germline values: CDR1 LNHDA, CDR2 SQIVND (reference sequence). V lost 6 bases and J lost 2; bases outside the gene matches: 6. The CDR3 covers 15 residues. This chain's CDR3 is CASSSGGAGNQPQHF. In DNA, the CDR3 is TGTGCCAGTAGCTCAGGGGGCGCGGGCAATCAGCCCCAGCATTTT.

CDR3 sequence (DNA): TGTGCCAGCAGTTCCCCCAGACGGGGGCAGTTCTTC. Amino acids: CASSSPRRGQFF. V and J are TRBV28 and TRBJ2-1; weak D call: TRBD2 (5 bases). CDR1 MDHEN and CDR2 SYDVKM come from the germline V gene. The length of the CDR3 is 12 residues. V was cut by 4 bases and J by 12 bases, with 13 bases left in between.